This entry lists 21 T cell receptor beta chains sequenced from one sample in a study of T-cell memory formation after mild COVID-19. TCRdb reprocessed the 5' RACE reads with MiXCR, giving one entry per CDR3 protein. The table has a few hundred thousand distinct CDR3 sequences, around a tenth seen once. Material: PBMCs or a T cell subset sorted from them (not recorded which). Receptors originate from a man aged 18 to 29 who had mild COVID-19 (a few samples of this study predate the infection). Cell type and time point are not known.

There are many counts of this clonotype. The gene calls are TRBV12-3 or TRBV12-4 and TRBJ1-5; D call uncertain. Trimming left V 4 bases short and J 12 bases short, with 13 bases between. The CDR3 consists of 12 residues. In DNA, the CDR3 is TGTGCCAGCAGTTCTCGCGTGCGTCGCCAGCATTTT. Translated, it gives CASSSRVRRQHF.

The CDR3 DNA reads TGTGCCAGTAGTAGGGTGGGACAGAATGAGCAGTTCTTC. This codes for CASSRVGQNEQFF. The gene calls are TRBV19 and TRBJ2-1, with 7 bases fitting TRBD1. CDR1 and CDR2 (germline): LNHDA, SQIVND (reference sequence). V trimming: 4 bases; J trimming: 7 bases; junction bases outside the gene matches: 4. CDR3 size: 13 residues. The variable domain in full, completed from reference TRBV19 and TRBJ2-1, reads DGGITQSPKYLFRKEGQNVTLSCEQNLNHDAMYWYRQDPGQGLRLIYYSQIVNDFQKGDIAEGYSVSREKKESFPLTVTSAQKNPTAFYLCASSRVGQNEQFFGPGTRLTVL.

This chain joins TRBV30 and TRBJ2-7; D may be TRBD2 (6 bases). Looked up from germline, CDR1 is GTSNPN and CDR2 is SVGIG (reference sequence). The CDR3 length is 17 residues. The ends were cut back, 3 bases at V and 3 bases at J, with 24 bases in the middle. The chain's CDR3 is CAWSPRVGTGVLYEQYF. The CDR3 DNA reads TGTGCCTGGAGCCCACGGGTCGGGACTGGTGTCCTCTACGAGCAGTACTTC.

This clonotype was counted between two and nine times. The V and J genes are TRBV15 and TRBJ2-5; D is unresolved. CDR1 LNHNV and CDR2 YYDKDF come from the germline V gene (reference sequence). V lost 2 bases and J lost 2, with 9 bases in between. The CDR3 length is 14 residues. The DNA for the CDR3 is TGTGCCACCAGCAGACGCAGGATTCAAGAGACCCAGTACTTC. This sequence encodes CATSRRRIQETQYF. Looking up the rest from reference TRBV15 and TRBJ2-5 gives the full variable domain: DAMVIQNPRYQVTQFGKPVTLSCSQTLNHNVMYWYQQKSSQAPKLLFHYYDKDFNNEADTPDNFQSRRPNTSFCFLDIRSPGLGDTAMYLCATSRRRIQETQYFGPGTRLLVL.

This clonotype was detected a few times. The V call is TRBV5-6, the J call TRBJ1-2; D gene uncertain. Per germline, CDR1 SGHDT and CDR2 YYEEEE. Trimming removed 5 bases at V and 1 base at J, with 12 bases between. This CDR3 contains 14 residues. Written as DNA, the CDR3 is TGTGCCAGCAGTAGGACGGATCGTAACTATGGCTACACCTTC. Amino acid sequence: CASSRTDRNYGYTF.

There are a few counts of this clonotype. Written as DNA, the CDR3 is TGTGCCAGCAGCTTGGAGACTAGCGGGGGGGCCTTGACAGATACGCAGTATTTT. Protein product: CASSLETSGGALTDTQYF. The rearrangement uses TRBV7-2 and TRBJ2-3; TRBD2 matches at 14 bases. Germline V gene sequence: CDR1 SGHTA, CDR2 FQGNSA. The length of the CDR3 is 18 residues. V gave up 3 bases and J gave up 3 bases; unmatched junction bases: 8.

V is TRBV4-3 and J is TRBJ2-1; D is uncertain. Germline V gene data show CDR1 as LGHNA and CDR2 as YSLEER. V shed 0 bases and J shed 9 bases, with 9 bases lying between them. The CDR3 is made up of 13 amino acids. This CDR3 reads CASSQDYGREQFF. CDR3 sequence (DNA): TGCGCCAGCAGCCAAGACTATGGCCGTGAGCAGTTCTTC.

This clonotype was picked up many times. The chain couples TRBV6-2 or TRBV6-3 to TRBJ2-1, with 8 positions matching TRBD2. The J segment lost 8 bases and the V segment lost 2 bases, leaving 8 bases of the junction unmatched. Germline lookup yields CDR1 MNHEY and CDR2 SVGEGT. The CDR3 length is 15 residues. DNA for the CDR3: TGTGCCAGCAGTTACGGTCGGGGGGGCAGGGATGAGCAGTTCTTC. Translation: CASSYGRGGRDEQFF.

V and J are TRBV7-3 and TRBJ2-3; TRBD2 aligns across 15 bases. Germline CDR1 SGHTA, CDR2 FQGTGA. V was pared by 0 bases and J by 0 bases, with 7 bases of the junction left unmatched. CDR3 length equals 20 residues. The CDR3 protein is CASSLTRPGTSGGSTDTQYF. In DNA form, the CDR3 reads TGTGCCAGCAGCTTAACCCGACCCGGGACTAGCGGGGGGAGCACAGATACGCAGTATTTT.

The chain links TRBV6-5 to TRBJ1-1, with 7 bases matching TRBD1. The CDR3 totals 15 residues. The germline gives CDR1 MNHEY, CDR2 SVGAGI. The V gene end was trimmed by 2 bases and the J gene end by 3 bases; junction bases not matched to a gene: 6. In nucleotides, the CDR3 is TGTGCCAGCAGTTACCTCGTAACAGGGGACACTGAAGCTTTCTTT. Translation: CASSYLVTGDTEAFF.

This clonotype was detected only a few times. The J gene is TRBJ1-2, the V gene TRBV20-1, with D unresolved. Germline V CDR1 and CDR2: DFQATT, SNEGSKA (reference sequence). The CDR3 spans 12 residues. Deletions cut 7 bases from V and 2 bases from J, with 11 bases between. This CDR3 reads CSVNHKNYGYTF. The CDR3 nucleotides are TGCAGTGTCAACCACAAAAACTATGGCTACACCTTC.

J is TRBJ2-1 and V is TRBV12-5; TRBD2 is a possible D gene (5 bases). V gave up 6 bases and J gave up 6 bases, with 9 bases separating them. The CDR3 totals 12 residues. Germline V CDR1 and CDR2: LGHNT, FRNRAP. The CDR3 sequence is CASGPGFNEQFF. CDR3 bases: TGTGCTAGTGGCCCGGGGTTCAATGAGCAGTTCTTC.

This clonotype was seen a handful of times. The chain uses TRBV6-2 or TRBV6-3 and TRBJ2-6, with D uncertain. V was shortened by 5 bases and J by 0 bases, with 14 bases between the two germline ends. The CDR3 totals 17 residues. In germline, CDR1 is MNHEY, CDR2 SVGEGT. CDR3 DNA sequence: TGTGCCAGCAGTCCCTTTGGGTCTGGCTCTGGGGCCAACGTCCTGACTTTC. Protein sequence: CASSPFGSGSGANVLTF.

This clonotype has just a few counts. This rearrangement joins TRBV7-6 to TRBJ2-1; D remains unclear. The CDR3 runs 13 residues. V lost 4 bases and J lost 5, with 9 bases in between. Germline V gene lookup returns CDR1 SGHVS and CDR2 FNYEAQ. CDR3 nucleotides: TGTGCCAGCAGCTGGAACGCTAACAATGAGCAGTTCTTC. Residues: CASSWNANNEQFF.

The sample holds a few counts of this clonotype. Just one base apart from a much larger clone, this may be a read error. The V gene is TRBV7-6, the J gene TRBJ1-1, with D hard to call. Germline CDR1 reads SGHVS; CDR2 reads FNYEAQ. Trimming removed 5 bases at V and 1 base at J, with 8 bases between. The CDR3 extends over 13 amino acids. CDR3 coding DNA: TGTGCCAGCAGCCCCCGACAGAACACTGAAGCTTTCTTT. Residues: CASSPRQNTEAFF. The full variable domain, with the rest looked up from reference TRBV7-6 and TRBJ1-1, is GAGVSQSPRYKVTKRGQDVALRCDPISGHVSLYWYRQALGQGPEFLTYFNYEAQQDKSGLPNDRFSAERPEGSISTLTIQRTEQRDSAMYRCASSPRQNTEAFFGQGTRLTVV.

This clonotype was observed many times. The gene calls are TRBV7-6 and TRBJ1-4; 9 nucleotides align to TRBD1. The CDR3 spans 15 residues. Trimming cost V 5 bases and J 7 bases; bases outside gene matches: 8. Germline V gene sequence: CDR1 SGHVS, CDR2 FNYEAQ. The CDR3, as DNA: TGTGCCAGCAGCGTAATGGCGACAGGGGGTGAAAAACTGTTTTTT. Translation gives CASSVMATGGEKLFF.

The chain employs TRBV5-1 and TRBJ2-1, with D unclear. Germline assignment: CDR1 SGHRS and CDR2 YFSETQ. Trimming cost V 6 bases and J 8 bases, with 21 bases left between them. The CDR3 runs 15 residues. CDR3 residues: CASKKAAGFRDEQFF. The CDR3 bases are TGCGCCAGCAAGAAGGCGGCTGGTTTCCGGGATGAGCAGTTCTTC. Complete variable domain (other parts from reference TRBV5-1 and TRBJ2-1): KAGVTQTPRYLIKTRGQQVTLSCSPISGHRSVSWYQQTPGQGLQFLFEYFSETQRNKGNFPGRFSGRQFSNSRSEMNVSTLELGDSALYLCASKKAAGFRDEQFFGPGTRLTVL.

This chain uses TRBV28 with TRBJ2-2, with D perhaps TRBD1 or TRBD2 (6 bases each). Germline-derived CDR1 and CDR2 are MDHEN and SYDVKM. CDR3 size: 14 residues. Trimming removed 6 bases at V and 7 bases at J, with 15 bases between. Written as DNA, the CDR3 is TGTGCCAGCAGCTGGGGGCGGGGCTTCGGGGAGCTGTTTTTT. Amino acid sequence: CASSWGRGFGELFF. The full variable domain, its missing parts supplied by reference TRBV28 and TRBJ2-2, is DVKVTQSSRYLVKRTGEKVFLECVQDMDHENMFWYRQDPGLGLRLIYFSYDVKMKEKGDIPEGYSVSREKKERFSLILESASTNQTSMYLCASSWGRGFGELFFGEGSRLTVL.

This clonotype was seen more than once but under ten times. The V gene is TRBV7-2, the J gene TRBJ1-2; the D gene is possibly TRBD1 (5 bases). This CDR3 spans 14 amino acids. The V and J ends lost 7 bases and 2 bases respectively, with 14 bases between them. Germline values: CDR1 SGHTA, CDR2 FQGNSA. In DNA, the CDR3 is TGTGCCAGCACCACCGCGGGGCGCAACTATGGCTACACCTTC. The encoded protein is CASTTAGRNYGYTF.

The rearrangement links TRBV9 to TRBJ1-2; 8 bases match TRBD1. The CDR3 runs to 18 residues. V was pared by 3 bases and J by 3 bases, with 16 bases of the junction left unmatched. Germline V gene lookup returns CDR1 SGDLS and CDR2 YYNGEE. CDR3 residues: CASSDALGQGPPDYGYTF. The CDR3 DNA reads as TGTGCCAGCAGCGATGCACTCGGACAGGGACCGCCGGACTATGGCTACACCTTC.

This clonotype was recorded at least ten times. The chain combines TRBV5-1 with TRBJ2-2; either TRBD1 or TRBD2 may supply D (5 bases each). Germline loops: CDR1 SGHRS, CDR2 YFSETQ. The CDR3 has 14 amino acids. V dropped 7 bases and J dropped 3 bases, with 13 bases sitting between them. CDR3 loop: CASGGRTYTGELFF. The CDR3 DNA follows: TGCGCCAGCGGGGGACGGACTTACACCGGGGAGCTGTTTTTT.